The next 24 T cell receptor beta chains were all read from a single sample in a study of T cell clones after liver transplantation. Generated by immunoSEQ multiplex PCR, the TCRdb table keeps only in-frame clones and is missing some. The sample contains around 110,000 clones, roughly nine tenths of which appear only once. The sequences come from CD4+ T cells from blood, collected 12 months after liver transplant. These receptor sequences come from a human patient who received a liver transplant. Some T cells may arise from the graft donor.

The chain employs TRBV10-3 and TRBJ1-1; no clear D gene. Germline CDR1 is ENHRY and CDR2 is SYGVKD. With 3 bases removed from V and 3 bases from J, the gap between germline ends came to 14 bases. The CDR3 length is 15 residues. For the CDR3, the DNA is TGTGCCATCAGTGAAAGGCCCCCCGGGGACACTGAAGCTTTCTTT. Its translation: CAISERPPGDTEAFF.

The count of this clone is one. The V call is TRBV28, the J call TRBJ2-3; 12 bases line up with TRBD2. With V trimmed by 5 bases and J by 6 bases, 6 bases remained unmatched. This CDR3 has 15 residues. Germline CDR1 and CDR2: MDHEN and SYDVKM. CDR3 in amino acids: CASSLGLAGLDTQYF. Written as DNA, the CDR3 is TGTGCCAGCAGTCTTGGACTAGCGGGATTGGATACGCAGTATTTT.

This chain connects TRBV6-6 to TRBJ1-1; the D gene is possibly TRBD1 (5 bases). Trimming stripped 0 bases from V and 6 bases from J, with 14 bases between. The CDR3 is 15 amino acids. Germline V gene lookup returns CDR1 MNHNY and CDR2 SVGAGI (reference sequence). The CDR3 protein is CASSYSIPATAEAFF. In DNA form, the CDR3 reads TGTGCCAGCAGTTACTCGATCCCCGCGACAGCTGAAGCTTTCTTT.

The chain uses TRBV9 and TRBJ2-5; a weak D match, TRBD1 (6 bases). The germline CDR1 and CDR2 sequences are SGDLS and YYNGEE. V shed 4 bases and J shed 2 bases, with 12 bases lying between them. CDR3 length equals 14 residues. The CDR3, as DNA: TGTGCCAGCAGCCGACTGGACAGACAAGAGACCCAGTACTTC. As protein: CASSRLDRQETQYF.

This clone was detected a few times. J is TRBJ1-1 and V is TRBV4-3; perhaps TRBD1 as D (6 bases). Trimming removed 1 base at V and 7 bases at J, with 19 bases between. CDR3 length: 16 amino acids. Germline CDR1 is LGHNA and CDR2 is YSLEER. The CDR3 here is CASSQATLGQTGEAFF. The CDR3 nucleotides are TGCGCCAGCAGCCAAGCGACCTTAGGACAGACAGGTGAAGCTTTCTTT.

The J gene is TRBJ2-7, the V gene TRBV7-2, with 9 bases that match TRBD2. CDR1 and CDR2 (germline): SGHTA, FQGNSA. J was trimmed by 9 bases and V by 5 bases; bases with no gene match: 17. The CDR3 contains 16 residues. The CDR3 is CASSQIGGGRASGQYF. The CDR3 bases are TGTGCCAGCAGCCAAATCGGCGGCGGGAGGGCCTCGGGGCAGTACTTC.

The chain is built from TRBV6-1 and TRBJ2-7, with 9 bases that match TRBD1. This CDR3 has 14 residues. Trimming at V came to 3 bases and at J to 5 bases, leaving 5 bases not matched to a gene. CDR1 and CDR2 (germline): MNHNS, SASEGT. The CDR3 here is CASSDWTGANEQYF. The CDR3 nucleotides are TGTGCCAGCAGTGACTGGACAGGGGCAAACGAGCAGTACTTC.

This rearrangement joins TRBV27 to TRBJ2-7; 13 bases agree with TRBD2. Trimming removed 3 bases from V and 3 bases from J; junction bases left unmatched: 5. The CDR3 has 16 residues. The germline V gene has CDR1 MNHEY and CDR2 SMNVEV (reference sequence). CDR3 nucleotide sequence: TGTGCCAGCAGTTTCCGGACTAGCGGGAGTCTCTACGAGCAGTACTTC. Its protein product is CASSFRTSGSLYEQYF.

CDR3 sequence reads: CASSLVRTGVNYGYTF. The CDR3 DNA reads as TGCGCCAGCAGCTTGGTCCGGACAGGAGTAAACTATGGCTACACCTTC. The genes are TRBV5-1 and TRBJ1-2; the match to TRBD1 covers 7 bases. Germline V gene lookup returns CDR1 SGHRS and CDR2 YFSETQ. V lost 0 bases and J lost 2; bases outside the gene matches: 7. This CDR3 has 16 residues.

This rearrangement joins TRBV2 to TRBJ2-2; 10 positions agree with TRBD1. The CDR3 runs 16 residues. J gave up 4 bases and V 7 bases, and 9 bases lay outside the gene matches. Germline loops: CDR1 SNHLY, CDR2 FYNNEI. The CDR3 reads CASKDRDRGITGELFF. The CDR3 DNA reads TGTGCCAGCAAAGATAGGGACAGGGGTATCACCGGGGAGCTGTTTTTT.

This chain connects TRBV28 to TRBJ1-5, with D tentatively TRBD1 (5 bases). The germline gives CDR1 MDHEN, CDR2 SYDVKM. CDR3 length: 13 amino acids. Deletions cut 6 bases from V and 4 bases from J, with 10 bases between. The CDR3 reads CASREGVNQPQHF. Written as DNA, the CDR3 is TGTGCCAGCAGAGAAGGGGTGAATCAGCCCCAGCATTTT.

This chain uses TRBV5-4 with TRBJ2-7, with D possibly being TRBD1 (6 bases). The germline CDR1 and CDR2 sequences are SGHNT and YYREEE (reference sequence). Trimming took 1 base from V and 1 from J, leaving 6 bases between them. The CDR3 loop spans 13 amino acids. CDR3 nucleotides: TGTGCCAGCAGCTTGACAGGGTCCTACGAGCAGTACTTC. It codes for CASSLTGSYEQYF.

The CDR3 sequence is CASSRSVDTQYF. CDR3 nucleotides: TGTGCCAGCAGCCGCTCGGTAGATACGCAGTATTTT. The chain links TRBV11-3 to TRBJ2-3; D gene uncertain. The CDR3 contains 12 residues. Trimming shortened V by 5 bases and J by 5 bases, and 8 bases separated the two germline ends. Germline-derived CDR1 and CDR2 are SGHNT and YENEEA.

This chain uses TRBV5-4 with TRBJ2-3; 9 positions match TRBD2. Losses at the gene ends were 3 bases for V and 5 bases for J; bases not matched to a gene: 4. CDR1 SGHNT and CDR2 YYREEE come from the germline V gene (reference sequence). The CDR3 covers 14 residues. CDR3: CASSSPTSGDTQYF. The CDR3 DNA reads TGTGCCAGCAGCTCCCCGACTAGCGGAGATACGCAGTATTTT.

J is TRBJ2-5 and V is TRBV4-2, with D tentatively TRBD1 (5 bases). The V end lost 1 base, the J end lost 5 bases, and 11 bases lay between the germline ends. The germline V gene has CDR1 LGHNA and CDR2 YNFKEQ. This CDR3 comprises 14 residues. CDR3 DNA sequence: TGTGCCAGCAGCCAAGTGGGTTCAGGGGAGACCCAGTACTTC. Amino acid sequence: CASSQVGSGETQYF.

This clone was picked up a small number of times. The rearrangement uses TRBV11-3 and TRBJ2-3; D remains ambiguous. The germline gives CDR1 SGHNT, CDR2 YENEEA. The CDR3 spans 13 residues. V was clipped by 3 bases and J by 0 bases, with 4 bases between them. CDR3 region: CASSFDSTDTQYF. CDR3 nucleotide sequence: TGTGCCAGCAGCTTCGACAGCACAGATACGCAGTATTTT.

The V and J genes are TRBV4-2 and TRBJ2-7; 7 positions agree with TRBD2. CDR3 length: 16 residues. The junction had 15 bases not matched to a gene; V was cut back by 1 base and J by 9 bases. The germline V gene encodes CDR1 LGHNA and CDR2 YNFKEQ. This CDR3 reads CASSQGSSGSTPWQYF. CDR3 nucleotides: TGTGCCAGCAGCCAAGGGTCTAGCGGTTCCACACCGTGGCAGTACTTC.

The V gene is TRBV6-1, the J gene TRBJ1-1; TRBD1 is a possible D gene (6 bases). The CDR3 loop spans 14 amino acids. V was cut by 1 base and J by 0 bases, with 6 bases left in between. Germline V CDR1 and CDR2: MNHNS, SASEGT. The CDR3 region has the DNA TGTGCCAGCAGTGAAGGGACAGTGAACACTGAAGCTTTCTTT. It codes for CASSEGTVNTEAFF.

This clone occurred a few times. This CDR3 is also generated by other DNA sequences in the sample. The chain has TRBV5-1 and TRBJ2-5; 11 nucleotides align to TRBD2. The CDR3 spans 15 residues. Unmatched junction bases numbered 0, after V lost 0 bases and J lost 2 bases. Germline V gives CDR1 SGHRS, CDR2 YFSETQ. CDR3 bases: TGCGCCAGCAGCTTGGGACTAGCGGGGCAAGAGACCCAGTACTTC. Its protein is CASSLGLAGQETQYF.

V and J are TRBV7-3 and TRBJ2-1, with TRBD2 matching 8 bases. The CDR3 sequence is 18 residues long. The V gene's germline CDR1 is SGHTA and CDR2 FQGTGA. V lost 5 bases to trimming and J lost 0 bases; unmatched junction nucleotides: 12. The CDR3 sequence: CASSLRGLAGNSYNEQFF. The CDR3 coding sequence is TGTGCCAGCAGCCTTAGAGGTCTAGCGGGTAACTCCTACAATGAGCAGTTCTTC. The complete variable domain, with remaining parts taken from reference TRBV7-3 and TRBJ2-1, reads GAGVSQTPSNKVTEKGKYVELRCDPISGHTALYWYRQSLGQGPEFLIYFQGTGAADDSGLPNDRFFAVRPEGSVSTLKIQRTERGDSAVYLCASSLRGLAGNSYNEQFFGPGTRLTVL.

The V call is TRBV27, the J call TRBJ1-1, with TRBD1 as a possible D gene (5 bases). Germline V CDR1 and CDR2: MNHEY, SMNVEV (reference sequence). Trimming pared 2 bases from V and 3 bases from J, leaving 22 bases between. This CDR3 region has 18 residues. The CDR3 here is CASSLETPGGGIDTEAFF. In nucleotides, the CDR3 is TGTGCCAGCAGTTTAGAGACCCCCGGGGGAGGGATAGACACTGAAGCTTTCTTT.

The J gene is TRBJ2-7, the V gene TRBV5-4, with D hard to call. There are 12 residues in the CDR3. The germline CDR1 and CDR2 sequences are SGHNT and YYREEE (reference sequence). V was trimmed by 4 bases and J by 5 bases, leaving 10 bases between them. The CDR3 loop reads CASSRPGDEQYF. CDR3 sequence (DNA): TGTGCCAGCAGCCGACCTGGCGACGAGCAGTACTTC.

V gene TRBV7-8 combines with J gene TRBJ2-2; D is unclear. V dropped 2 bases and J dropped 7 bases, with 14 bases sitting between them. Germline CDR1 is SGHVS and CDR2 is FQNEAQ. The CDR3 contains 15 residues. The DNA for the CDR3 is TGTGCCAGCAGCTTAATCGGAAACGGAAACGGGGAGCTGTTTTTT. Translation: CASSLIGNGNGELFF.

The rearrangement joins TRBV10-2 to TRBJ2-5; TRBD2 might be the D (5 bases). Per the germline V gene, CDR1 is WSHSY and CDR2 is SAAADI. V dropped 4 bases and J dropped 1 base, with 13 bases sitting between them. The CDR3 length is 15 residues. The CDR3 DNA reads TGCGCCAGCAGTGTCCGAGGGAGTCCCCAAGAGACCCAGTACTTC. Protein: CASSVRGSPQETQYF.